This record covers a single TCR beta chain. Method: immunoSEQ multiplex PCR; TCRdb's copy keeps in-frame clones and lacks some. The sample carries just over 80,000 clones, approximately 96% recorded once. CDR3 length: 15 amino acids. Germline lookup yields CDR1 SGHRS and CDR2 YFSETQ. With 5 bases clipped from V and 6 bases from J, the junction kept 9 bases outside the gene matches. The data were taken from a study of cytomegalovirus exposure and HLA in healthy donors. The source material was PBMCs. The genes are TRBV5-1 and TRBJ2-1; the match to TRBD2 covers 9 bases. The source is a young woman in good health and CMV-seronegative. CDR3 residues: CASRSLAGLGNEQFF. CDR3 sequence (DNA): TGCGCCAGCAGGTCCCTAGCGGGATTGGGCAATGAGCAGTTCTTC.